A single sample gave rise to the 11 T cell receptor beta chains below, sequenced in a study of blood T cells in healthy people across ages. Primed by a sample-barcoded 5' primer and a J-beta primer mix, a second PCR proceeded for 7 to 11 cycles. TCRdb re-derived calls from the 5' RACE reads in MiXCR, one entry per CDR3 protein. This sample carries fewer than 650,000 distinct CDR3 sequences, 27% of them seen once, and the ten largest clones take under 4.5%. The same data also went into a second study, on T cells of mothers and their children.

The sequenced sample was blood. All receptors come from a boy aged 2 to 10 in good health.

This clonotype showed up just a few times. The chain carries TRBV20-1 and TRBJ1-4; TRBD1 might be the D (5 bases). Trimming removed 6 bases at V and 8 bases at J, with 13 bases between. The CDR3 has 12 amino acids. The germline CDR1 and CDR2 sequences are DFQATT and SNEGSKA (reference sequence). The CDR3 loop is CSAGVLREKLFF. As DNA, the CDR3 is TGCAGTGCGGGGGTCCTGAGGGAAAAACTGTTTTTT.

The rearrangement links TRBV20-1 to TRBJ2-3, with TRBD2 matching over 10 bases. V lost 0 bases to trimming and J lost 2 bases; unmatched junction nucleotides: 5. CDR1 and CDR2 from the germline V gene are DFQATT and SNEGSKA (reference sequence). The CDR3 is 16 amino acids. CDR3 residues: CSARDLAGGFTDTQYF. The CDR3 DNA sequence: TGCAGTGCTAGAGATTTAGCGGGAGGATTCACAGATACGCAGTATTTT.

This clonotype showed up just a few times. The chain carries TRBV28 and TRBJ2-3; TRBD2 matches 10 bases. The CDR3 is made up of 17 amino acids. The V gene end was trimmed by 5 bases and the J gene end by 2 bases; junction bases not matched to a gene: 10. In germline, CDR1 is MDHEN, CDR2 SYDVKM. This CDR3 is CASSPSGGGLHTDTQYF. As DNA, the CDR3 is TGTGCCAGCAGTCCAAGCGGGGGGGGCCTACACACAGATACGCAGTATTTT.

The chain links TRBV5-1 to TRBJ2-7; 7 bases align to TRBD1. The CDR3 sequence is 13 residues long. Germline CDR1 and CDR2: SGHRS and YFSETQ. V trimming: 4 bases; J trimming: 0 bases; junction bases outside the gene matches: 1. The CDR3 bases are TGCGCCAGCAGCAGGGGGCTCTCCTACGAGCAGTACTTC. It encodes CASSRGLSYEQYF. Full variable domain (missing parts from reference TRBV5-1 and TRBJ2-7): KAGVTQTPRYLIKTRGQQVTLSCSPISGHRSVSWYQQTPGQGLQFLFEYFSETQRNKGNFPGRFSGRQFSNSRSEMNVSTLELGDSALYLCASSRGLSYEQYFGPGTRLTVT.

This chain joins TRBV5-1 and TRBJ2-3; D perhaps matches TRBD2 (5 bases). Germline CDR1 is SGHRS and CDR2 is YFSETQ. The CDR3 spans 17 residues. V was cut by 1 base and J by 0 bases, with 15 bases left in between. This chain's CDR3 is CASSLLGGPDSTDTQYF. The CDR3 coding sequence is TGCGCCAGCAGCTTGCTAGGAGGCCCGGATAGCACAGATACGCAGTATTTT.

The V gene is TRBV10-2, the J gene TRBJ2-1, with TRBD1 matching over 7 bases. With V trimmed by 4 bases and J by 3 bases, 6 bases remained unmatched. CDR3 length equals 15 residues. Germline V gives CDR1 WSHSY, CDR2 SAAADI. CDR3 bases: TGCGCCAGCAGTGGGCCGGACAGGCGCTACAATGAGCAGTTCTTC. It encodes CASSGPDRRYNEQFF.

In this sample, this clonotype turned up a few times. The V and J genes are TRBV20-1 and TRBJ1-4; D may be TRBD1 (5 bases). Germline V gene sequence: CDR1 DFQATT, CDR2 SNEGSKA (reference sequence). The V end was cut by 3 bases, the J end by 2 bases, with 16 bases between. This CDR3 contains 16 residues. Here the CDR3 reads CSASGAGPSTNEKLFF. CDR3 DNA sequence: TGCAGTGCTAGTGGGGCAGGGCCTTCGACTAATGAAAAACTGTTTTTT.

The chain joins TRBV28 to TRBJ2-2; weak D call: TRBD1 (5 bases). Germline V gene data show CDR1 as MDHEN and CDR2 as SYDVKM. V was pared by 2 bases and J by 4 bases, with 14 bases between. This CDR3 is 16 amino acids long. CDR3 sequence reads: CASSLDSLLSTGELFF. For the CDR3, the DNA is TGTGCCAGCAGTTTAGACAGTCTCCTCTCCACCGGGGAGCTGTTTTTT.

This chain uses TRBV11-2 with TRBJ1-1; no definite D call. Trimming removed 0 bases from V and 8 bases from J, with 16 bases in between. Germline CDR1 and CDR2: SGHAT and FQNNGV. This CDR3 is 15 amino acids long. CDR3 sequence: CASSLDPLGQLEAFF. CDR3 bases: TGTGCCAGCAGCTTAGACCCCCTTGGGCAGCTCGAAGCTTTCTTT. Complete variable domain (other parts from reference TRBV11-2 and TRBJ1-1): EAGVAQSPRYKIIEKRQSVAFWCNPISGHATLYWYQQILGQGPKLLIQFQNNGVVDDSQLPKDRFSAERLKGVDSTLKIQPAKLEDSAVYLCASSLDPLGQLEAFFGQGTRLTVV.

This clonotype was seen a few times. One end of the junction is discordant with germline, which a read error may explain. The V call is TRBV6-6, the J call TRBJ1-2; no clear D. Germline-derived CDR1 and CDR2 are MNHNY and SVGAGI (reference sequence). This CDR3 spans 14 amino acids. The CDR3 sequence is CASRMTLAGVGHTF. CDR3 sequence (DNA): TGTGCCAGCAGGATGACACTAGCAGGTGTTGGCCACACCTTC.

The CDR3 DNA reads as TGTGCCAGCAGCCTTGCCCGGGGGTCGGGACAAGAGACCCAGTACTTC. This codes for CASSLARGSGQETQYF. The chain joins TRBV4-2 to TRBJ2-5, with a weak D call TRBD2 (6 bases). The CDR3 has 16 amino acids. The germline V gene encodes CDR1 LGHNA and CDR2 YNFKEQ. Deletions cut 4 bases from V and 2 bases from J, with 17 bases between.